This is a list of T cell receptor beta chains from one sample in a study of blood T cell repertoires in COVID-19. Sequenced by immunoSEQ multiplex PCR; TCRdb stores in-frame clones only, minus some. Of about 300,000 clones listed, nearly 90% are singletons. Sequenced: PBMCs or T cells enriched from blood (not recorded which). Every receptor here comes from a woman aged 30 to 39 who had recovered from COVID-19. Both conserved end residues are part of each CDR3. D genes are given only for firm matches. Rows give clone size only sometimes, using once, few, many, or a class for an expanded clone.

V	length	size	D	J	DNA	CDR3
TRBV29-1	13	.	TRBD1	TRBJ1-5	TGCAGCGTTCCCGGACAGGGACATCAGCCCCAGCATTTT	CSVPGQGHQPQHF
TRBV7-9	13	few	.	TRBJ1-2	TGTGCCAGCAGCCATGACGGACAGCAGGGCTACACCTTC	CASSHDGQQGYTF
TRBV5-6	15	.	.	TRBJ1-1	TGTGCCAGCAGCTTGGACCAGGGCGTTAACACTGAAGCTTTCTTT	CASSLDQGVNTEAFF
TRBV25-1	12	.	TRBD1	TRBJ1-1	TGTGCCAGCAGGGACAGGGCCACTGAAGCTTTCTTT	CASRDRATEAFF
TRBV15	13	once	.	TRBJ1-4	TGTGCCACCAGCGCTAGTGGGAGAAATAAACTGTTTTTT	CATSASGRNKLFF
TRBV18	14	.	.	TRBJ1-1	TGTGCCAGCTCACAAGGGGTGGTGAACACTGAAGCTTTCTTT	CASSQGVVNTEAFF
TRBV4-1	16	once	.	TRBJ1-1	TGCGCCAGCAGCCAAGGTAGAACCTGGTCGGGCACTGAAGCTTTCTTT	CASSQGRTWSGTEAFF
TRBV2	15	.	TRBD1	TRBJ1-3	TGTGCCAGCAGGGCGGACAGGGGGCGAGGAGACACCATATATTTT	CASRADRGRGDTIYF
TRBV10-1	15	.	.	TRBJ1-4	TGCGCCAGCAGTGACTTGGCGGCTCTTAATGAAAAACTGTTTTTT	CASSDLAALNEKLFF
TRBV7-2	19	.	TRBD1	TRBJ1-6	TGTGCCAGCAGCTTAGGAGGGCACGGGACAGCCGCATATCATTCACCCCTCCACTTT	CASSLGGHGTAAYHSPLHF
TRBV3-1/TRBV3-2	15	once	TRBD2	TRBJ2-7	TGTGCCAGCAGCCACGCGGGGGTTTCGATCTACGAGCAGTACTTC	CASSHAGVSIYEQYF
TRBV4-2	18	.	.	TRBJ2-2	TGTGCCAGCAGCCAAGGGGGCCCTTCCCCACCAGGCACCGGGGAGCTGTTTTTT	CASSQGGPSPPGTGELFF
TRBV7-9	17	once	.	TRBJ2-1	TGTGCCAGCAGCTTTAATGGCGGGGTGAGCTCCTACAATGAGCAGTTCTTC	CASSFNGGVSSYNEQFF
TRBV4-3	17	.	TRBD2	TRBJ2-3	TGCGCCAGCAGCCAAGTCAGCGGGGGTCACCCTCTGGATACGCAGTATTTT	CASSQVSGGHPLDTQYF
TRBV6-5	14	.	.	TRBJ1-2	TGTGCCAGCACCCCGTTCGGGTTTAACTATGGCTACACCTTC	CASTPFGFNYGYTF
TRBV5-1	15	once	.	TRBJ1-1	TGCGCCAGCAGCTTGGTTCTACAGGGATCCACTGAAGCTTTCTTT	CASSLVLQGSTEAFF
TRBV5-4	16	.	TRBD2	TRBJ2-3	TGTGCCAGCAGCTTTAGGCTAGCGGGGGACACAGATACGCAGTATTTT	CASSFRLAGDTDTQYF
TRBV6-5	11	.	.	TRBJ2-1	TGTGCCAGCATCAGTTACAATGAGCAGTTCTTC	CASISYNEQFF
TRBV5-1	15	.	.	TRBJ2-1	TGCGCCAGCAGCTTGGTGGCAGGTCCATACAATGAGCAGTTCTTC	CASSLVAGPYNEQFF
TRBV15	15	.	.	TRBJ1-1	TGTGCCACCAGCAGGGATACAGAAGCGAACACTGAAGCTTTCTTT	CATSRDTEANTEAFF
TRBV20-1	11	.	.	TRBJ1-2	TGCAGTGCTGGAAGACCGCGGGACTACACCTTC	CSAGRPRDYTF
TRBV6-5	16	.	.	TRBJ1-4	TGTGCCAGCAGTTACACCGGCGACAGAGTAACAGGGAAACTGTTTTTT	CASSYTGDRVTGKLFF
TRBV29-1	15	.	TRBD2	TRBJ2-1	TGCAGCGTTGAGTGGGGCGGGGGAAGTACGGCTGAGCAGTTCTTC	CSVEWGGGSTAEQFF
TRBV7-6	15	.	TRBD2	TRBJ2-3	TGTGCCAGCAGCTTAGTTAGCGGGGGTACAGATACGCAGTATTTT	CASSLVSGGTDTQYF
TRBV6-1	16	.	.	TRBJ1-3	TGTGCCAGCAGTGAGACAAGCCCCCGCTCTGGAAACACCATATATTTT	CASSETSPRSGNTIYF
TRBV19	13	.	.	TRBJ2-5	TGTGCCAGTAGTCGGGGGAGCTGGGAGACCCAGTACTTC	CASSRGSWETQYF
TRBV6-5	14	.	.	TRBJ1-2	TGTGCCAGCAGTTCCCCCGGGGGGAGGAGGGGCTACACCTTC	CASSSPGGRRGYTF
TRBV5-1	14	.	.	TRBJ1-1	TGCGCCAGCAGCTTGGTGCAGGGTGGAACTGAAGCTTTCTTT	CASSLVQGGTEAFF
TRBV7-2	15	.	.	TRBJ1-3	TGTGCCAGCAGCTTAGGGGGGCTTGGGGGAAACACCATATATTTT	CASSLGGLGGNTIYF
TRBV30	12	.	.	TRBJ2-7	TGTGCCTGGAGTGGCCCAGCCTACGAGCAGTACTTC	CAWSGPAYEQYF
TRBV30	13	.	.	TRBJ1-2	TGTGCCTGGAATTCCATGCAGGGCTATGGCTACACCTTC	CAWNSMQGYGYTF
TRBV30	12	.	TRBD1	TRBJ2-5	TGTGCCACGGACAGGGGGCAAGAGACCCAGTACTTC	CATDRGQETQYF
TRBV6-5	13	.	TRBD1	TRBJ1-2	TGTGCCAGCTGGGACAGGTTGGTCGCAAGGAACACCTTC	CASWDRLVARNTF
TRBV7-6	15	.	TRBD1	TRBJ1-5	TGTGCCAGCAGCTTAGCGGGACAGTCAAGCCGGCCCCAGCATTTT	CASSLAGQSSRPQHF
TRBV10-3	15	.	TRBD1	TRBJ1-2	TGTGCCATCAGTGACCCACGTGGACAGGGCTATGGCTACACCTTC	CAISDPRGQGYGYTF
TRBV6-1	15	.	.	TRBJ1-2	TGTGCCAGCAGTGAAGTTCAGGGCACGGTTTATGGCTACACCTTC	CASSEVQGTVYGYTF
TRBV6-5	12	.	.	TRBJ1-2	TGTGCCAGCTGGGCAGGGATCTATGGCTACACCTTC	CASWAGIYGYTF
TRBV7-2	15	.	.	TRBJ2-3	TGTGCCAGCAGCTTAAGGGGTGGGAACACAGATACGCAGTATTTT	CASSLRGGNTDTQYF
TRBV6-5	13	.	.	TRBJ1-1	TGTGCCAGCACCCGACGGGGGAACACTGAAGCTTTCTTT	CASTRRGNTEAFF
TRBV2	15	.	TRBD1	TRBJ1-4	TGTGCCAGCAGGAGACAGGGGACGGCTAATGAAAAACTGTTTTTT	CASRRQGTANEKLFF
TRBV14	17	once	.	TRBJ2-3	TGTGCCAGCAGCCACCGTGGCGGGGTAACAGCAGGAGATACGCAGTATTTT	CASSHRGGVTAGDTQYF
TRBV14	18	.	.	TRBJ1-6	TGTGCCAGCAGCCAAGATCTAATAGGTGGCGGAAACCTTTCACCCCTCCACTTT	CASSQDLIGGGNLSPLHF
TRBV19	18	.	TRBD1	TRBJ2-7	TGTGCCAGTAGTATAGCCCCAGTCGGACAGGGGCCCCCCTACGAGCAGTACTTC	CASSIAPVGQGPPYEQYF
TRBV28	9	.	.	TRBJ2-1	TGTGCCACCCTCCCCTGGCAGTTCTTC	CATLPWQFF
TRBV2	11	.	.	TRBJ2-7	TGTGCCAGCAGCGACAGATACGAGCAGTACTTC	CASSDRYEQYF
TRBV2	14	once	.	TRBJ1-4	TGTGCCAGCATCCTTCGCCAGACTAATGAAAAACTGTTTTTT	CASILRQTNEKLFF
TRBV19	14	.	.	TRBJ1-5	TGTGCCAGTAGGGACAGTCATAGCAATCAGCCCCAGCATTTT	CASRDSHSNQPQHF
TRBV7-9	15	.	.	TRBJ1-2	TGTGCCAGCAGCTTCGGGCGGGGAGAGAGGTATGGCTACACCTTC	CASSFGRGERYGYTF
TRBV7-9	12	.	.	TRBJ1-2	TGTGCCAGCAGCCTTAACATCTATGGCTACACCTTC	CASSLNIYGYTF
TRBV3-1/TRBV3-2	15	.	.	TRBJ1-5	TGTGCCAGCAGCCAAGGAAGGGGTACCAATCAGCCCCAGCATTTT	CASSQGRGTNQPQHF
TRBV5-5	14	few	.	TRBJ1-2	TGTGCCAGCAGCTTGGCTCAGGGGAAGAGTGGCTACACCTTC	CASSLAQGKSGYTF
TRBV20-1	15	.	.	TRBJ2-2	TGCAGTGCTAGTCATCCCCAGCGGAACACCGGGGAGCTGTTTTTT	CSASHPQRNTGELFF
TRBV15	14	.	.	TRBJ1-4	TGTGCCACCAGCAGAGCGGGGTGGGGTGAAAAACTGTTTTTT	CATSRAGWGEKLFF